This paragraph reports one TCR beta chain. This sample stems from a study of T cell changes during pregnancy in multiple sclerosis. The method was immunoSEQ multiplex PCR; TCRdb's version includes in-frame clones alone and lacks a portion of them. The table lists about 97,000 clones, roughly nine tenths of them singletons. The germline CDR1 and CDR2 sequences are MNHEY and SVGAGI. This CDR3 contains 12 residues. The V end lost 4 bases, the J end lost 6 bases, and 9 bases lay between the germline ends. The sample was peripheral blood, taken in the second trimester of pregnancy. The sequence came from a female donor in good health, enrolled as a control in a pregnancy study. V and J are TRBV6-5 and TRBJ1-2; perhaps TRBD1 as D (6 bases). CDR3 residues: CASSFQGHGYTF. The CDR3 nucleotides read TGTGCCAGCAGTTTTCAGGGGCATGGCTACACCTTC.